The source of this T cell receptor (beta chain) is a study of blood T cell repertoires in COVID-19. Study information: Sources were T cells, B-cell-depleted T cells, or PBMCs; the material itself was cDNA or gDNA.

Germline assignment: CDR1 SGHNT and CDR2 YYREEE (reference sequence). The CDR3 runs to 15 residues. The J segment lost 8 bases and the V segment lost 2 bases, leaving 6 bases of the junction unmatched. Data came from immunoSEQ multiplex PCR; TCRdb stores just in-frame clones and leaves some out. The sample holds under 300,000 clones, 86% seen once. This chain joins TRBV5-4 and TRBJ2-1; 11 bases are a match to TRBD2. Sequenced sample: peripheral blood. The origin of this receptor is a woman in her twenties or thirties with COVID-19, enrolled during active disease. In DNA, the CDR3 is TGTGCCAGCAGCTTTATAGCGGGGGGGCAACATGAGCAGTTCTTC. This codes for CASSFIAGGQHEQFF. The full variable domain, in which reference TRBV5-4 and TRBJ2-1 provide the parts outside the CDR3, is ETGVTQSPTHLIKTRGQQVTLRCSSQSGHNTVSWYQQALGQGPQFIFQYYREEENGRGNFPPRFSGLQFPNYSSELNVNALELDDSALYLCASSFIAGGQHEQFFGPGTRLTVL.